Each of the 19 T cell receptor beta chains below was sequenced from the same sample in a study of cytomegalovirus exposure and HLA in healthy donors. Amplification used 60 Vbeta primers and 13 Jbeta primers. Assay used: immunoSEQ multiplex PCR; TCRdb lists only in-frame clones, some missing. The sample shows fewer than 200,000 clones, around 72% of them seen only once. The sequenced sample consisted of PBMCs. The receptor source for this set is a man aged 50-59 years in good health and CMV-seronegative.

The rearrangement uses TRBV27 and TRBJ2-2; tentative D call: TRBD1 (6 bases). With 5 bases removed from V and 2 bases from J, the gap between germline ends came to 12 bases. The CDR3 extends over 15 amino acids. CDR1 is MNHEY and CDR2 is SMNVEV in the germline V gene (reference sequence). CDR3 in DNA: TGTGCCAGCAGTAGACAGGAGATAAACACCGGGGAGCTGTTTTTT. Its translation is CASSRQEINTGELFF.

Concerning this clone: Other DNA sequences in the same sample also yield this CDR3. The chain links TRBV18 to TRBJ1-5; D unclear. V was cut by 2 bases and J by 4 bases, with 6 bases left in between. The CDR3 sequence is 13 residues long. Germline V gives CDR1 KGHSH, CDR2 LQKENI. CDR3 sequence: CASSPGPNQPQHF. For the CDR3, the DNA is TGTGCCAGCTCACCAGGGCCTAATCAGCCCCAGCATTTT.

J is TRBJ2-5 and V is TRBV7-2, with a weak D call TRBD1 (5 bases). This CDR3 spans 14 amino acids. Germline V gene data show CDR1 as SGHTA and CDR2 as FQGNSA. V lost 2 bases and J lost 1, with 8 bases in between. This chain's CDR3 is CASSLQGFQETQYF. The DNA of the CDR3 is TGTGCCAGCAGCTTACAGGGATTCCAAGAGACCCAGTACTTC. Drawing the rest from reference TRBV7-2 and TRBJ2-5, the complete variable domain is GAGVSQSPSNKVTEKGKDVELRCDPISGHTALYWYRQSLGQGLEFLIYFQGNSAPDKSGLPSDRFSAERTGGSVSTLTIQRTQQEDSAVYLCASSLQGFQETQYFGPGTRLLVL.

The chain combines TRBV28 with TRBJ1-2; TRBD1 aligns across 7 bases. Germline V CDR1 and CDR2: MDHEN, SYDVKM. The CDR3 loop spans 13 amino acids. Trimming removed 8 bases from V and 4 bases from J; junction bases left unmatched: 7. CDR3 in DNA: TGTGCCAGCGATGCCTACAGGGGCTATGGCTACACCTTC. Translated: CASDAYRGYGYTF.

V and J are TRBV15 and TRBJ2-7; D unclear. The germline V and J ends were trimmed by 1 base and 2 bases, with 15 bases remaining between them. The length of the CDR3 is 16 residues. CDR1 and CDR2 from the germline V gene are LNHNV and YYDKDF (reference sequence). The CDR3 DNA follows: TGTGCCACCAGCAGAGCGTTACTGGGCCCTACCTACGAGCAGTACTTC. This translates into CATSRALLGPTYEQYF.

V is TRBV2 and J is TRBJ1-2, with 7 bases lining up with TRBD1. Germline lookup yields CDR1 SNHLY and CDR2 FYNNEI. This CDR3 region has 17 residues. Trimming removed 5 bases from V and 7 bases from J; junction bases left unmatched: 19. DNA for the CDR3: TGTGCCAGCAGTTACCTCGGGCGGGACAGTCCGTTGGGTGGCTACACCTTC. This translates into CASSYLGRDSPLGGYTF.

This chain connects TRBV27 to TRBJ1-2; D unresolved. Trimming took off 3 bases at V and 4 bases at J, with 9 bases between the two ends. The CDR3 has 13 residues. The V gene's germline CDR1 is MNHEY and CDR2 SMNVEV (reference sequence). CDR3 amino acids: CASSFAQTYGYTF. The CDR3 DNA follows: TGTGCCAGCAGTTTCGCACAGACCTATGGCTACACCTTC.

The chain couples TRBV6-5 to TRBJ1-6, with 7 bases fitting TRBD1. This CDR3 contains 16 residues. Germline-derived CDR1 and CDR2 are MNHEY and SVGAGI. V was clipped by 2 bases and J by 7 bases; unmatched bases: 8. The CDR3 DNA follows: TGTGCCAGCAGTTACCGGGACAGATTTAGGAATTCACCCCTCCACTTT. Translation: CASSYRDRFRNSPLHF.

CDR3 loop: CASSTVGDSSRNEQFF. The CDR3 DNA follows: TGTGCCAGCAGTACTGTAGGGGACAGTTCTCGGAATGAGCAGTTCTTC. V and J are TRBV28 and TRBJ2-1; 7 bases map to TRBD1. The CDR3 is 16 amino acids. The J segment lost 7 bases and the V segment lost 5 bases, leaving 14 bases of the junction unmatched. The germline gives CDR1 MDHEN, CDR2 SYDVKM.

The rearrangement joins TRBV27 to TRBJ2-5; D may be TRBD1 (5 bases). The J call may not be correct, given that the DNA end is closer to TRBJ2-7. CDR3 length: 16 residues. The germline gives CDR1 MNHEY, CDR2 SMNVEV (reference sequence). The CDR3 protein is CASSLLGPRGSYEQYF. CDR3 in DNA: TGTGCCAGCAGTTTATTGGGGCCTCGCGGTTCCTACGAGCAGTACTTC.

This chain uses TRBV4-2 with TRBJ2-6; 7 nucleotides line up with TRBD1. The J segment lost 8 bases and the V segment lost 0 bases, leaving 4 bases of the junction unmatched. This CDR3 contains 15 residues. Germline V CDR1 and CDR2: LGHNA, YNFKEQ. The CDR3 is CASSQDTGQPNVLTF. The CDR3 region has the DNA TGTGCCAGCAGCCAAGATACGGGACAGCCCAACGTCCTGACTTTC.

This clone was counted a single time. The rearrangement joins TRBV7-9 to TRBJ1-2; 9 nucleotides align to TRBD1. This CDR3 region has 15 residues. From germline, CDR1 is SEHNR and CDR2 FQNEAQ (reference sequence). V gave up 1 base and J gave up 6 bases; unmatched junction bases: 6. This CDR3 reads CASSLVGQGWHGYTF. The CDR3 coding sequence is TGTGCCAGCAGCTTAGTCGGACAGGGGTGGCATGGCTACACCTTC.

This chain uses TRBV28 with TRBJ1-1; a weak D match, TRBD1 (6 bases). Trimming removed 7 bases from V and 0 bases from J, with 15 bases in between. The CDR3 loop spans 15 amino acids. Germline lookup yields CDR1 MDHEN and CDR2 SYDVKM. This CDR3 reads CASIRDEGVNTEAFF. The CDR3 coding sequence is TGTGCCAGCATAAGGGACGAGGGGGTGAACACTGAAGCTTTCTTT.

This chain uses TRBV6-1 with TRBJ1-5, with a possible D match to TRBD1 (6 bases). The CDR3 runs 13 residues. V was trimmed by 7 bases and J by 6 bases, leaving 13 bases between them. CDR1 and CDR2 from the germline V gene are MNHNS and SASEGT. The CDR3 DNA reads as TGTGCCAGCAAGGGGGAGGGTCTTCAGCCCCAGCATTTT. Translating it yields CASKGEGLQPQHF.

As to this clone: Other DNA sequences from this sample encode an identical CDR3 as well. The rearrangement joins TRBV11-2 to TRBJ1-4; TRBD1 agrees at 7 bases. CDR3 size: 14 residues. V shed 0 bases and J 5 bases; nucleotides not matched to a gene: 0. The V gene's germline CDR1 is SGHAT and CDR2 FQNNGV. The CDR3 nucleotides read TGTGCCAGCAGCTTAGACAGGGGGAATGAAAAACTGTTTTTT. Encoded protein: CASSLDRGNEKLFF. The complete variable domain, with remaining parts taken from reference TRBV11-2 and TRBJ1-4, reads EAGVAQSPRYKIIEKRQSVAFWCNPISGHATLYWYQQILGQGPKLLIQFQNNGVVDDSQLPKDRFSAERLKGVDSTLKIQPAKLEDSAVYLCASSLDRGNEKLFFGSGTQLSVL.

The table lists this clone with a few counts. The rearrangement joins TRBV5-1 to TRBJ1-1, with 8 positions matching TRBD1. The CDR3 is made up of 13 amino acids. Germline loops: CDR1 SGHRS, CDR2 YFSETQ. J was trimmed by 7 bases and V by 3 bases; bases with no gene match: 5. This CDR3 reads CASSSGGKGEAFF. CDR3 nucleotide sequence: TGCGCCAGCAGCTCAGGGGGCAAGGGTGAAGCTTTCTTT.

The chain's CDR3 is CASSLGTGGNGYTF. The CDR3 DNA reads TGTGCCAGCAGCCTGGGGACAGGGGGCAATGGCTACACCTTC. The V gene is TRBV7-9, the J gene TRBJ1-2, with 12 bases identical to TRBD1. Germline V CDR1 and CDR2: SEHNR, FQNEAQ (reference sequence). The CDR3 runs to 14 residues. The V gene end was trimmed by 5 bases and the J gene end by 6 bases; junction bases not matched to a gene: 4.

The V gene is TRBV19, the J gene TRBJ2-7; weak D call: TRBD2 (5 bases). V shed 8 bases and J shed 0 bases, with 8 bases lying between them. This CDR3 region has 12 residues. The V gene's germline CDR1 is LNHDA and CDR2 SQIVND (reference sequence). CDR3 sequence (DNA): TGTGCCAGTGGACTCCGCTCCTACGAGCAGTACTTC. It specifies CASGLRSYEQYF. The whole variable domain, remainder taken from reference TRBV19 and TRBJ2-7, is DGGITQSPKYLFRKEGQNVTLSCEQNLNHDAMYWYRQDPGQGLRLIYYSQIVNDFQKGDIAEGYSVSREKKESFPLTVTSAQKNPTAFYLCASGLRSYEQYFGPGTRLTVT.

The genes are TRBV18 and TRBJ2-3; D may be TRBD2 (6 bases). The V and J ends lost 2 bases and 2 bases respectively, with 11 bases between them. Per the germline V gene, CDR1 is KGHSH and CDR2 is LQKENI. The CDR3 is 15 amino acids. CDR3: CASSPGGGSTDTQYF. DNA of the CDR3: TGTGCCAGCTCACCAGGTGGGGGGTCCACAGATACGCAGTATTTT.